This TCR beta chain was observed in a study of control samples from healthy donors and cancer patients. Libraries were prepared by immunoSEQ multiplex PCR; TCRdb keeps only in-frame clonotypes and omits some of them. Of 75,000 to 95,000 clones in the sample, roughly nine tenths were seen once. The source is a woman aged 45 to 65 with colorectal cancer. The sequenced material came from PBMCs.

The CDR3 region is CASSQQGRVDIQYF. CDR3 nucleotides: TGTGCCAGCAGCCAGCAGGGGAGGGTAGACATTCAGTACTTC. The V and J genes are TRBV3-1 (or the pseudogene TRBV3-2) and TRBJ2-4; D is perhaps TRBD2 (7 bases). This CDR3 spans 14 amino acids. The germline V and J ends were trimmed by 3 bases and 8 bases, with 14 bases remaining between them. The germline gives CDR1 LGHDT, CDR2 YNNKEL (reference sequence).